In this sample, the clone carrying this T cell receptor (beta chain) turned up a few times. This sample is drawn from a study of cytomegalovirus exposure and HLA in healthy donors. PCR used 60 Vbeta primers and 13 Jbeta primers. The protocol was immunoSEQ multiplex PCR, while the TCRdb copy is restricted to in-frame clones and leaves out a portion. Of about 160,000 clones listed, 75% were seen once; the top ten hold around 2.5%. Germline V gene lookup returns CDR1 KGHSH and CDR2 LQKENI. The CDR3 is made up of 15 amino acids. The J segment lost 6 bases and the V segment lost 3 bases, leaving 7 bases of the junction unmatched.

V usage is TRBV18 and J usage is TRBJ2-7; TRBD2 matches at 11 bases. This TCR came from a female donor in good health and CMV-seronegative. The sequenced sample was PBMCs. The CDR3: CASSPALAGVREQYF. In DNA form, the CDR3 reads TGTGCCAGCTCACCCGCACTAGCGGGAGTTCGCGAGCAGTACTTC. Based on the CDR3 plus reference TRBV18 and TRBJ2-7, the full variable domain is NAGVMQNPRHLVRRRGQEARLRCSPMKGHSHVYWYRQLPEEGLKFMVYLQKENIIDESGMPKERFSAEFPKEGPSILRIQQVVRGDSAAYFCASSPALAGVREQYFGPGTRLTVT.